This entry lists 19 T cell receptor beta chains sequenced from one sample in a study of blood T cell repertoires in COVID-19 (TCRdb year 2020). Libraries came from the immunoSEQ multiplex PCR assay. TCRdb stores this immuneACCESS table with in-frame sequences only. Part of the clones is absent; in the studies checked, under half of the shortfall reflects unresolved V genes, and no reason is known for the rest. The sample table shows around 400,000 clones, and more than 85% are seen once. 0.8% to 0.9% of the sample lies in the top ten. Sequencing was done on a sample of PBMCs or T cells enriched from blood (not recorded which). Receptor source: a woman aged 40 to 50 who had been exposed to COVID-19.

This clone was seen a single time. The chain carries TRBV2 and TRBJ1-6; D is undetermined. The CDR3 length is 13 residues. Germline V gene sequence: CDR1 SNHLY, CDR2 FYNNEI. V lost 8 bases, J lost 6 bases, and 11 bases lay in between. The CDR3 coding sequence is TGTGCCAGCCGATTAGAGGGTAATTCACCCCTCCACTTT. Its protein product is CASRLEGNSPLHF.

This chain connects TRBV5-4 to TRBJ1-5; 9 bases map to TRBD1. V lost 4 bases and J lost 2; bases outside the gene matches: 4. Germline V CDR1 and CDR2: SGHNT, YYREEE (reference sequence). This CDR3 contains 15 residues. CDR3 bases: TGTGCCAGCAGCCTACAGGGGGCGGGCAATCAGCCCCAGCATTTT. It encodes CASSLQGAGNQPQHF.

The chain combines TRBV27 with TRBJ2-1, with 8 bases aligning to TRBD2. CDR3 length equals 16 residues. V trimming: 4 bases; J trimming: 4 bases; junction bases outside the gene matches: 9. The germline V gene encodes CDR1 MNHEY and CDR2 SMNVEV (reference sequence). The CDR3 reads CASSSPTRGVYNEQFF. The CDR3 DNA follows: TGTGCCAGCAGTTCCCCCACGCGGGGGGTTTACAATGAGCAGTTCTTC.

The V and J genes are TRBV5-1 and TRBJ2-7; 8 nucleotides align to TRBD1. The V and J ends lost 6 bases and 3 bases, in that order; junction bases with no gene match: 11. The CDR3 spans 15 residues. CDR1 and CDR2 from the germline V gene are SGHRS and YFSETQ. CDR3 amino acids: CASNYNGQGDYEQYF. Here the CDR3 DNA reads TGCGCCAGCAACTACAATGGACAGGGCGACTACGAGCAGTACTTC.

This clone appeared a single time. V and J are TRBV27 and TRBJ1-5; D is ambiguous. In germline, CDR1 is MNHEY, CDR2 SMNVEV (reference sequence). CDR3 length equals 15 residues. The V end lost 8 bases, the J end lost 0 bases, and 14 bases lay between the germline ends. The CDR3 loop is CASSITKNSNQPQHF. In DNA, the CDR3 is TGTGCCAGCTCCATAACTAAAAATAGCAATCAGCCCCAGCATTTT.

This CDR3 reads CASSITGIHGYTF. The CDR3 DNA is TGTGCCAGCAGCATTACAGGGATCCATGGCTACACCTTC. The rearrangement joins TRBV5-4 to TRBJ1-2, with TRBD1 as a possible D gene (6 bases). This CDR3 is built from 13 residues. Germline values: CDR1 SGHNT, CDR2 YYREEE (reference sequence). The V and J ends lost 4 bases and 6 bases respectively, with 13 bases between them.

Comments on this clone: Germline and junction disagree at one end, which may indicate a read error. The chain joins TRBV6-5 to TRBJ1-2; 9 bases match TRBD1. CDR1 is MNHEY, CDR2 SVGAGI, per germline. The CDR3 runs to 13 residues. The CDR3 DNA sequence: TGTGCCAGCAGTTACCCCGGGACAGGGACCGTCTCCTTC. It codes for CASSYPGTGTVSF.

In DNA, the CDR3 is TGTGCCAGCTCCCCGAAACCCAGACTAGCGGGGGTCCTTAGCACAGATACGCAGTATTTT. It is translated as CASSPKPRLAGVLSTDTQYF. The rearrangement joins TRBV18 to TRBJ2-3, with 12 bases identical to TRBD2. V gave up 6 bases and J gave up 0 bases; unmatched junction bases: 16. This CDR3 has 20 amino acids. Germline-derived CDR1 and CDR2 are KGHSH and LQKENI.

CDR3 sequence reads: CAISGLDGSYEQYF. CDR3 DNA sequence: TGTGCCATCAGTGGCCTAGACGGGTCCTACGAGCAGTACTTC. The rearrangement uses TRBV10-3 and TRBJ2-7; D remains ambiguous. Germline V gene lookup returns CDR1 ENHRY and CDR2 SYGVKD. This CDR3 has 14 residues. Trimming left V 4 bases short and J 1 base short, with 11 bases between.

The rearrangement joins TRBV18 to TRBJ2-1; D possibly corresponds to TRBD2 (6 bases). Looked up from germline, CDR1 is KGHSH and CDR2 is LQKENI. With 2 bases removed from V and 6 bases from J, the gap between germline ends came to 14 bases. The CDR3 sequence is 15 residues long. The CDR3 DNA sequence: TGTGCCAGCTCACCATGGGACCGGGGGTTCAATGAGCAGTTCTTC. Translation gives CASSPWDRGFNEQFF.

The chain is built from TRBV18 and TRBJ1-5, with D possibly TRBD1 on 6 matching bases. The CDR3 totals 16 residues. Germline CDR1 reads KGHSH; CDR2 reads LQKENI. The V gene lost 5 bases and the J gene lost 4 bases, with 18 bases spanning the gap. CDR3 sequence reads: CASSLQGSLRNQPQHF. Written as DNA, the CDR3 is TGTGCCAGCTCATTACAGGGATCTTTAAGGAATCAGCCCCAGCATTTT.

The chain recombines TRBV7-9 with TRBJ1-4; no reliable D call. Trimming took off 0 bases at V and 4 bases at J, with 18 bases between the two ends. CDR3 length: 18 amino acids. The germline V gene has CDR1 SEHNR and CDR2 FQNEAQ (reference sequence). In DNA form, the CDR3 reads TGTGCCAGCAGCTTAGCTCCGACCCCTAACAGCCTTAATGAAAAACTGTTTTTT. This translates into CASSLAPTPNSLNEKLFF.

The rearrangement uses TRBV12-3 or TRBV12-4 and TRBJ2-7; D perhaps matches TRBD1 (6 bases). This CDR3 has 13 residues. The ends were cut back, 5 bases at V and 3 bases at J, with 11 bases in the middle. The DNA for the CDR3 is TGTGCCAGCAGTACCGACAGGAACTACGAGCAGTACTTC. It translates to CASSTDRNYEQYF.

The chain links TRBV6-5 to TRBJ1-2, with D possibly being TRBD1 (6 bases). Per germline, CDR1 MNHEY and CDR2 SVGAGI. Trimming took 0 bases from V and 4 from J, leaving 12 bases between them. This CDR3 contains 15 residues. The CDR3 region has the DNA TGTGCCAGCAGTTACTCGCACAGGGCGTCCTATGGCTACACCTTC. Amino acids: CASSYSHRASYGYTF.

The CDR3 DNA sequence: TGTGCAAGTCGCCCGAGGGCGGGGGCTCAAGCGGGACAAGCTTTCTTT. Translated, it gives CASRPRAGAQAGQAFF. This chain connects TRBV12-2 to TRBJ1-1. TRBV12-2 is assigned pseudogene status. This CDR3 is built from 16 residues.

The chain couples TRBV9 to TRBJ1-2; D unresolved. Germline V gives CDR1 SGDLS, CDR2 YYNGEE. V was shortened by 0 bases and J by 0 bases, with 3 bases between the two germline ends. This CDR3 spans 13 amino acids. CDR3 sequence: CASSVGPNYGYTF. The DNA for the CDR3 is TGTGCCAGCAGCGTAGGGCCTAACTATGGCTACACCTTC.

This clone was recorded only once. The CDR3 sequence: CASSPYSRGGPSYEQYF. The CDR3 bases are TGTGCCAGTAGTCCATACTCCAGGGGTGGTCCGTCCTACGAGCAGTACTTC. V gene TRBV19 combines with J gene TRBJ2-7, with D perhaps matching TRBD1 (6 bases). The CDR3 spans 17 residues. The V end lost 5 bases, the J end lost 1 base, and 21 bases lay between the germline ends. CDR1 and CDR2 (germline): LNHDA, SQIVND (reference sequence).

The rearrangement links TRBV19 to TRBJ1-1; 8 bases fit TRBD1. The CDR3 runs to 12 residues. V was clipped by 5 bases and J by 6 bases; unmatched bases: 2. Germline V lookup: CDR1 LNHDA, CDR2 SQIVND (reference sequence). The CDR3 here is CASSDRGSEAFF. CDR3 coding DNA: TGTGCCAGTAGTGACAGGGGATCTGAAGCTTTCTTT.

The chain's CDR3 is CASSPDGGWSGANVLTF. The CDR3, as DNA: TGTGCCAGCAGTCCAGATGGAGGGTGGTCAGGGGCCAACGTCCTGACTTTC. The chain joins TRBV27 to TRBJ2-6, with a weak D call TRBD2 (6 bases). V gave up 5 bases and J gave up 4 bases, with 18 bases separating them. The CDR3 is made up of 17 amino acids. CDR1 and CDR2 from the germline V gene are MNHEY and SMNVEV (reference sequence).